Listed below are T cell receptor beta chains from one sample, sequenced in a study of blood T cells in healthy people across ages. MiXCR, applied by TCRdb to the 5' RACE reads, yields one record per CDR3 protein. The table includes hundreds of thousands of distinct CDR3 sequences, less than 35% detected once. Sequences were obtained from blood. These receptors originate from an elderly woman in good health. CDR3s include the opening cysteine and the closing phenylalanine or tryptophan. The D gene is left open where the match is weak. Some rows have no size entry. The others give once, few or many, or a class for an expanded clone.

>NA|TRBJ2-3|TRBV20-1|NA
TGCAGTGCTCACCGGTCCGTAGAAGGCACAGATACGCAGTATTTT
CSAHRSVEGTDTQYF
>NA|TRBJ2-3|TRBV30|TRBD2
TGTGCCTTGGGGGGGGGAAGCACAGGTACGCAGTATTTT
CALGGGSTGTQYF
>many|TRBJ2-1|TRBV10-3|NA
TGTGCCATCAGTGCAAAACAGGGAGTTGAGCAGTTCTTC
CAISAKQGVEQFF
>few|TRBJ2-7|TRBV7-2|TRBD1
TGTGCCAGCAGCTTATCGACAGGGGTCTCCTACGAGCAGTACTTC
CASSLSTGVSYEQYF
>many|TRBJ1-5|TRBV12-3/TRBV12-4|NA
TGTGCCAGCAGTCAGAAGGGGCCCCAGCATTTT
CASSQKGPQHF
>NA|TRBJ2-1|TRBV3-1|TRBD2
TGTGCCAGCAGCCAAGAATTTGTTCGGCGGGGGGCCTTTGAGCAGTTCTTC
CASSQEFVRRGAFEQFF
>many|TRBJ1-2|TRBV12-3/TRBV12-4|NA
TGTGCCAGCAGTTTGGAACTTTCAGGCTACACCTTC
CASSLELSGYTF
>NA|TRBJ1-5|TRBV24-1|NA
TGTGCCACCAGTCCCCAAAGCAATCAGCCCCAGCATTTT
CATSPQSNQPQHF
>many|TRBJ2-1|TRBV7-6|TRBD1
TGTGCCAGCAGCCAGGACAGGGGATGGAATGAGCAGTTCTTC
CASSQDRGWNEQFF
>many|TRBJ2-1|TRBV7-6|NA
TGTGCCAGCAGCTTAGGGACGGGGAGTGAGCAGTTCTTC
CASSLGTGSEQFF
>few|TRBJ2-5|TRBV7-8|NA
TGTGCCAGCAGCGTGCGTGGGGGCCCAAACTCGAGCCACGGGCAGTACTTC
CASSVRGGPNSSHGQYF
>NA|TRBJ2-1|TRBV5-4|TRBD1
TGTGCCAGCACGATAGGGACAGGGAGCTACAATGAGCAGTTCTTC
CASTIGTGSYNEQFF
>many|TRBJ2-5|TRBV6-2/TRBV6-3|NA
TGTGCCAGCAGCCATACAGGATTCCAAGAGACCCAGTACTTC
CASSHTGFQETQYF
>NA|TRBJ2-5|TRBV5-6|NA
TGTGCCAGCAACGGGGACCGCCAAGAGACCCAGTACTTC
CASNGDRQETQYF
>many|TRBJ2-1|TRBV27|TRBD1
TGTGCAGTCCGGGACAGGGGGTTCAATGAGCAGTTCTTC
CAVRDRGFNEQFF
>few|TRBJ2-5|TRBV3-1|TRBD1
TGTGCCAGCAGCCAAGACTGGGACAGGGGGGTCAGGACCCAGTACTTC
CASSQDWDRGVRTQYF
>many|TRBJ2-7|TRBV20-1|NA
TGCAGTGCTTACCTTTTAGGAGGGAATTACGAGCAGTACTTC
CSAYLLGGNYEQYF
>NA|TRBJ2-2|TRBV5-5|NA
TGTGCCAGCAGCCAAATTACACCGGAGGAGCTGTTTTTT
CASSQITPEELFF
>many|TRBJ1-5|TRBV11-2|NA
TGTGCCAGCAGCTTAGCGGGATCCGTGCAGCCCCAGCATTTT
CASSLAGSVQPQHF
>NA|TRBJ2-7|TRBV7-2|NA
TGTGCCAGCAGCTTAGTCGGGGACGGCATCACCTACGAGCAGTACTTC
CASSLVGDGITYEQYF
>NA|TRBJ2-3|TRBV4-1|NA
TGCGCCAGCAGCCAACACAGGGTACCAGATACGCAGTATTTT
CASSQHRVPDTQYF
>many|TRBJ2-1|TRBV24-1|TRBD1
TGTGCCACCAGTGCAGGCAGGGGGACCTACAATGAGCAGTTCTTC
CATSAGRGTYNEQFF
>many|TRBJ2-3|TRBV18|NA
TGTGCCAGCTCACCACCTGAGCGTCGGCAGGCCGGCACAGATACGCAGTATTTT
CASSPPERRQAGTDTQYF
>few|TRBJ1-2|TRBV27|NA
TGTGCCAGCAGGGCCCAGGGGAAGGTCTATGGCTACACCTTC
CASRAQGKVYGYTF
>many|TRBJ2-4|TRBV20-1|NA
NA
CSAPDSLLAKNIQYFLAKNIQYF
>many|TRBJ2-1|TRBV20-1|TRBD1
TGCAGTGCTAGAGATGGTTCTCCGCGAGGGGGCGATGGTAATGAGCAGTTCTTC
CSARDGSPRGGDGNEQFF
>many|TRBJ2-7|TRBV29-1|NA
TGCAGCGTTCTCCTCTACGAGCAGTACTTC
CSVLLYEQYF
>many|TRBJ2-7|TRBV6-5|NA
TGTGCCAGTCGTCGGGGGATCCCGAACGAGCAGTACTTC
CASRRGIPNEQYF
>many|TRBJ2-7|TRBV15|TRBD1
TGTGCCACCAGCCGCCGGGGACAGGGGGCAGACGAGCAGTACTTC
CATSRRGQGADEQYF
>few|TRBJ1-5|TRBV7-2|TRBD1
TGTGCCAGCAGCCGGACGAGGGGGACAGGGGGCAGGCAGCCCCAGCATTTT
CASSRTRGTGGRQPQHF
>many|TRBJ2-5|TRBV20-1|NA
TGCAGTGTCCCCGGACATTATCAAGAGACCCAGTACTTC
CSVPGHYQETQYF
>many|TRBJ1-2|TRBV5-5|TRBD1
TGTGCCAGCAGCTTAACTAGGACAGGGGGACAGAACTATGGCTACACCTTC
CASSLTRTGGQNYGYTF
>NA|TRBJ1-1|TRBV19|NA
TGTGCCAGTATCTCGCCCCACACTGAAGCTTTCTTT
CASISPHTEAFF
>NA|TRBJ1-5|TRBV6-1|NA
TGTGCCAGCAGTGAAAGGGGGAGCAATCAGCCCCAGCATTTT
CASSERGSNQPQHF
>NA|TRBJ1-6|TRBV6-5|TRBD1
TGTGCCAGCAGTTACTCGTTCCAGGGGGATTATTCACCCCTCCACTTT
CASSYSFQGDYSPLHF
>many|TRBJ1-2|TRBV6-6|NA
TGTGCCAGCAGTTACTCCTACCGGGACAAGACTAACTATGGCTACACCTTC
CASSYSYRDKTNYGYTF
>many|TRBJ2-2|TRBV7-2|NA
TGTGCCAGCAGCTTAGTCGGGAGCACCGGGGAGCTGTTTTTT
CASSLVGSTGELFF
>few|TRBJ1-5|TRBV28|NA
TGTGCCAGCAGTTTCCGTCTGGGGACGAATCAGCCCCAGCATTTT
CASSFRLGTNQPQHF
>NA|TRBJ1-1|TRBV29-1|TRBD1
TGCAGCGCTGCAGGCCTTTTTGACAGGGTGAACACTGAAGCTTTCTTT
CSAAGLFDRVNTEAFF
>many|TRBJ2-7|TRBV29-1|NA
TGCAGCGTTGATGTTGGAGGGGGCGGGGAGCAGTACTTC
CSVDVGGGGEQYF
>few|TRBJ1-2|TRBV5-6|NA
TGTGCCAGCAGCTTTTCCGGGACCGCAGGCTACACCTTC
CASSFSGTAGYTF
>NA|TRBJ2-7|TRBV7-3|TRBD1
TGTGCCAGCAGCTTAATGGGGACAGGGAACTACGAGCAGTACTTC
CASSLMGTGNYEQYF
>many|TRBJ2-7|TRBV6-2/TRBV6-3|TRBD2
TGTGCCAGCAGACCACATCAAGCGGGGTCCTACGAGCAGTACTTC
CASRPHQAGSYEQYF
>many|TRBJ2-1|TRBV11-3|NA
TGTGCCAGCAGCCTGGGTAACAGCAATGAGCAGTTCTTC
CASSLGNSNEQFF
>many|TRBJ1-1|TRBV27|NA
TGTGCCAGCGGGAACAGGGAGATAGGGGCTGAAGCTTTCTTT
CASGNREIGAEAFF